This T cell receptor (beta chain) was sequenced for a study of blood T cell repertoires in COVID-19. Across the study: Researchers got acute and convalescent COVID-19 samples from the United States, Italy and Spain.

Cohorts were based on clinical histories the participants reported. Authors' methods: How many nucleated cells were present was estimated from reference gene primer amplification. Sequencing was performed with immunoSEQ multiplex PCR; in TCRdb, only in-frame clones are kept and a portion is missing. For V, J and clone size, that table is used; D and trimming come from the DNA. This table has under 350,000 clones, 80% to 90% appearing once. Sequenced material: PBMCs or T cells enriched from blood (not recorded which). The clonotype comes from a man aged 25-40 years who had recovered from COVID-19.

The CDR3 bases are TGTGCCAGCAGACAGACAGTTTCCTACGAGCAGTACTTC. This gives the protein CASRQTVSYEQYF. The chain employs TRBV12-3 or TRBV12-4 and TRBJ2-7, with a weak D call TRBD1 (5 bases). There are 13 residues in the CDR3. The V end was cut by 6 bases, the J end by 1 base, with 10 bases between.